Each of the 8 T cell receptor beta chains below was sequenced from the same sample in a study of type 1 regulatory T cells. TCRdb ran MiXCR on the reads and lists one entry per CDR3 protein. The sample has 80,000 to 100,000 distinct CDR3 sequences; around a third are singletons. Sequences were obtained from CD4+ T cells, either the whole sample or a sorted fraction (not recorded which). The receptors come from a human donor in good health.

This clonotype is a singleton in its sample. The chain carries TRBV28 and TRBJ1-1, with D possibly being TRBD1 (5 bases). From germline, CDR1 is MDHEN and CDR2 SYDVKM. Trimming removed 4 bases at V and 4 bases at J, with 13 bases between. This CDR3 is 14 amino acids long. CDR3 sequence (DNA): TGTGCCAGCAGTTCACCCCCGGGGACCACTGAAGCTTTCTTT. Translated, it gives CASSSPPGTTEAFF.

This chain connects TRBV27 to TRBJ1-2, with D possibly being TRBD1 (5 bases). The V and J ends lost 5 bases and 7 bases respectively, with 11 bases between them. CDR1 and CDR2 from the germline V gene are MNHEY and SMNVEV (reference sequence). This CDR3 contains 12 residues. The CDR3: CASSVAGGGYTF. Here the CDR3 DNA reads TGTGCCAGCAGTGTCGCGGGGGGTGGCTACACCTTC.

The chain recombines TRBV12-3 or TRBV12-4 with TRBJ2-3; TRBD2 aligns across 16 bases. Losses at the gene ends were 5 bases for V and 6 bases for J; bases not matched to a gene: 8. The length of the CDR3 is 17 residues. The CDR3 sequence is CASSPGTSGRAGDTQYF. CDR3 bases: TGTGCCAGCAGTCCCGGGACTAGCGGGAGGGCAGGTGATACGCAGTATTTT.

This clonotype has a handful of counts. The rearrangement uses TRBV3-1 and TRBJ2-7; TRBD2 agrees at 7 bases. The germline V gene encodes CDR1 LGHDT and CDR2 YNNKEL (reference sequence). Trimming at V came to 4 bases and at J to 0 bases, leaving 6 bases not matched to a gene. CDR3 length: 15 amino acids. CDR3 DNA sequence: TGTGCCAGCAGCCGTGGCGGGGGAAACTCCTACGAGCAGTACTTC. It specifies CASSRGGGNSYEQYF.

This clonotype was counted only a few times. The CDR3 spells CSASPPVRDTQYF. In DNA, the CDR3 is TGCAGTGCTAGCCCCCCCGTTCGAGATACGCAGTATTTT. The genes are TRBV20-1 and TRBJ2-3; no reliable D call. The CDR3 length is 13 residues. Looked up from germline, CDR1 is DFQATT and CDR2 is SNEGSKA (reference sequence). V shed 3 bases and J shed 5 bases, with 12 bases lying between them.

The rearrangement joins TRBV3-1 to TRBJ2-2; D remains unclear. Trimming stripped 6 bases from V and 1 base from J, with 0 bases between. The CDR3 is 11 amino acids. Germline V gives CDR1 LGHDT, CDR2 YNNKEL (reference sequence). DNA of the CDR3: TGTGCCAGCAGGAACACCGGGGAGCTGTTTTTT. This translates into CASRNTGELFF. Variable domain in full (rest from reference TRBV3-1 and TRBJ2-2): DTAVSQTPKYLVTQMGNDKSIKCEQNLGHDTMYWYKQDSKKFLKIMFSYNNKELIINETVPNRFSPKSPDKAHLNLHINSLELGDSAVYFCASRNTGELFFGEGSRLTVL.

This clonotype was observed a few times. The CDR3 region has the DNA TGTGCCAGCAGCTCCCCCATAGGACAAGAGACCCAGTACTTC. It codes for CASSSPIGQETQYF. The J gene is TRBJ2-5, the V gene TRBV7-6; D is unresolved. From germline, CDR1 is SGHVS and CDR2 FNYEAQ. Trimming took 4 bases from V and 2 from J, leaving 11 bases between them. The CDR3 spans 14 residues.

The V call is TRBV18, the J call TRBJ2-5; perhaps TRBD2 as D (5 bases). Germline lookup yields CDR1 KGHSH and CDR2 LQKENI. The CDR3 length is 16 residues. Trimming removed 6 bases at V and 0 bases at J, with 17 bases between. The CDR3 bases are TGTGCCAGCTCCCGAACTATGTCGGGGAACCAAGAGACCCAGTACTTC. Protein product: CASSRTMSGNQETQYF. Together with reference TRBV18 and TRBJ2-5, the CDR3 gives the full variable domain: NAGVMQNPRHLVRRRGQEARLRCSPMKGHSHVYWYRQLPEEGLKFMVYLQKENIIDESGMPKERFSAEFPKEGPSILRIQQVVRGDSAAYFCASSRTMSGNQETQYFGPGTRLLVL.